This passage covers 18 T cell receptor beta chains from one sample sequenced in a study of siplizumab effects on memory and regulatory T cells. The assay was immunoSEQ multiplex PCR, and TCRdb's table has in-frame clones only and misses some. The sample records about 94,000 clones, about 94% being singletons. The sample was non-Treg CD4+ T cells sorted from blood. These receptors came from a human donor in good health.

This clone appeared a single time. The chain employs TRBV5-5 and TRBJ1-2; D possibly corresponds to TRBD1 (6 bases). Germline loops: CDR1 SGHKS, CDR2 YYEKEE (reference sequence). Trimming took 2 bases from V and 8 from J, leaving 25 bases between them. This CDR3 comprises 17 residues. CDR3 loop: CASSFYPGTQNMGGYTF. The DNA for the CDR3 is TGTGCCAGCAGCTTCTATCCCGGGACACAAAACATGGGGGGCTACACCTTC.

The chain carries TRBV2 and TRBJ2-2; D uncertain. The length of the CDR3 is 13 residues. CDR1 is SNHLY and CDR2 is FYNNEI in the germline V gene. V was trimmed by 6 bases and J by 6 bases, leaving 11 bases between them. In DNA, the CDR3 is TGTGCCAGCAGACTAACGACCCCCGGGGAGCTGTTTTTT. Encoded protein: CASRLTTPGELFF.

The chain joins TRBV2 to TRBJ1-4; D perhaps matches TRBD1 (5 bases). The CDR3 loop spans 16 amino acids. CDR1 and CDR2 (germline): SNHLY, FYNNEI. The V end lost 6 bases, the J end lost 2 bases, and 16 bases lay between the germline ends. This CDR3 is CASRETQGRTNEKLFF. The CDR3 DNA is TGTGCCAGCAGAGAAACTCAGGGTCGGACTAATGAAAAACTGTTTTTT.

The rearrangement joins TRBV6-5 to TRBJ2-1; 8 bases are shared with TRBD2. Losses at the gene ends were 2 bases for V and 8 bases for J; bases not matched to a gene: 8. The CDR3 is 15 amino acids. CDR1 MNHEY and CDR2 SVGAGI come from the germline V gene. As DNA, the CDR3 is TGTGCCAGCAGTTACCGCGGGGGGTCTGGAGATGAGCAGTTCTTC. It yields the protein CASSYRGGSGDEQFF.

Here the CDR3 reads CASSQESQRYNEQFF. The DNA of the CDR3 is TGCGCCAGCAGCCAAGAGTCGCAGCGTTACAATGAGCAGTTCTTC. The chain recombines TRBV4-1 with TRBJ2-1; D gene uncertain. The CDR3 contains 15 residues. Germline loops: CDR1 MGHRA, CDR2 YSYEKL. The V and J ends lost 0 bases and 4 bases respectively, with 10 bases between them.

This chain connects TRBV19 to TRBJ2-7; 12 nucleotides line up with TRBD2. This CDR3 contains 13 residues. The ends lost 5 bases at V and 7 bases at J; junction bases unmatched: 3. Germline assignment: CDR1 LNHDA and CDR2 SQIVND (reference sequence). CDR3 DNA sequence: TGTGCCAGTAGTCTAGCGGGAGGGAGAGAGCAGTACTTC. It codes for CASSLAGGREQYF.

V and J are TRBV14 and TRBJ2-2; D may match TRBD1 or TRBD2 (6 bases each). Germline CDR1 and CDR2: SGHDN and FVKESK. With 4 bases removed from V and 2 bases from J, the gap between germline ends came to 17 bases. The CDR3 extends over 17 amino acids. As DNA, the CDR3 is TGTGCCAGCAGCCCTTTCAAGGGGGACTTAAACACCGGGGAGCTGTTTTTT. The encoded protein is CASSPFKGDLNTGELFF.

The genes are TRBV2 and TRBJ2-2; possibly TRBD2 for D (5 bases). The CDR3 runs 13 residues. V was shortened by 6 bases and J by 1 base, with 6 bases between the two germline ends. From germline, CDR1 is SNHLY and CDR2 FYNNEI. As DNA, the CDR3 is TGTGCCAGCAGGGACTTGAACACCGGGGAGCTGTTTTTT. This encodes CASRDLNTGELFF.

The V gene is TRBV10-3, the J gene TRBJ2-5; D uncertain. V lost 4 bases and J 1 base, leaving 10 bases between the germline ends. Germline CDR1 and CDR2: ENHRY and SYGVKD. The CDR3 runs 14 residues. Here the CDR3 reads CAISVSNLQETQYF. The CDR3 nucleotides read TGTGCCATCAGTGTGTCTAACCTCCAAGAGACCCAGTACTTC.

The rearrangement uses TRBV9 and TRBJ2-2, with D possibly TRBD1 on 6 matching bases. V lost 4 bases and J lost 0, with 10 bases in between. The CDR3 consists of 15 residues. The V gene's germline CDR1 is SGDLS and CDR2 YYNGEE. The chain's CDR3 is CASSPGQTNTGELFF. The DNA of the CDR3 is TGTGCCAGCAGCCCCGGACAGACGAACACCGGGGAGCTGTTTTTT.

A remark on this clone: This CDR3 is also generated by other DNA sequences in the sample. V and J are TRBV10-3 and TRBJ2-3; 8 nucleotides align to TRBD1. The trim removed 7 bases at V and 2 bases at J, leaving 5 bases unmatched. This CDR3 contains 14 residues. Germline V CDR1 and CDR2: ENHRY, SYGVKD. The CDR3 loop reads CAITAGGLTDTQYF. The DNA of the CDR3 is TGTGCCATCACCGCAGGGGGCCTCACAGATACGCAGTATTTT.

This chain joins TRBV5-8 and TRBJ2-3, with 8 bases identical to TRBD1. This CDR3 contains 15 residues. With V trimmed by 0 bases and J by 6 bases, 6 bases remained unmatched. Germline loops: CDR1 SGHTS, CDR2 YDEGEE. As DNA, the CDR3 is TGTGCCAGCAGCTTGGTGACAGGGGATTTTGATACGCAGTATTTT. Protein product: CASSLVTGDFDTQYF.

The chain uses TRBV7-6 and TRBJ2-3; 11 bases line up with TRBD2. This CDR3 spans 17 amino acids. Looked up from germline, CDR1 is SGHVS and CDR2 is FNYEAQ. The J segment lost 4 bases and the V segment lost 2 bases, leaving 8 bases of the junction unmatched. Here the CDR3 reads CASSLFPTSGGSDTQYF. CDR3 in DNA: TGTGCCAGCAGCTTATTTCCCACTAGCGGGGGTTCAGATACGCAGTATTTT.

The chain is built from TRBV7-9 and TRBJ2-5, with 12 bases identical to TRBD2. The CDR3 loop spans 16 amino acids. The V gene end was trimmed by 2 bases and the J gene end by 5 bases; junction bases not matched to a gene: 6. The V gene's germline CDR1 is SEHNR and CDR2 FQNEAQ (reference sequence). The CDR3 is CASSLPLAGGRETQYF. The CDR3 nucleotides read TGTGCCAGCAGCTTACCACTAGCGGGGGGCCGGGAGACCCAGTACTTC. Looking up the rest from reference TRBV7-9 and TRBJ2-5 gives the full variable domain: DTGVSQNPRHKITKRGQNVTFRCDPISEHNRLYWYRQTLGQGPEFLTYFQNEAQLEKSRLLSDRFSAERPKGSFSTLEIQRTEQGDSAMYLCASSLPLAGGRETQYFGPGTRLLVL.

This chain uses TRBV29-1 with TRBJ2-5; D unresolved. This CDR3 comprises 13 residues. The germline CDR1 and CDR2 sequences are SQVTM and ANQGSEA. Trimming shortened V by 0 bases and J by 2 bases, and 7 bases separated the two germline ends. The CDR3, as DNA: TGCAGCGTTGAAGATTACCGGCAAGAGACCCAGTACTTC. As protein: CSVEDYRQETQYF.

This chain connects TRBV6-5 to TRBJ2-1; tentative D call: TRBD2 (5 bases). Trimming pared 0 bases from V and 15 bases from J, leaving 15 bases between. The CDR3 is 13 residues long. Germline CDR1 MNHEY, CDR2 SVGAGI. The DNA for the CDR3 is TGTGCCAGCAGTTACTCGAGATCGGGGTCTCGGTTCTTC. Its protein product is CASSYSRSGSRFF.

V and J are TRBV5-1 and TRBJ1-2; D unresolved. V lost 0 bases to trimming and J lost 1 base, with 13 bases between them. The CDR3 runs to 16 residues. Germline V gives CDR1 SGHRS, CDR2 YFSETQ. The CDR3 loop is CASSLVRGPSNYGYTF. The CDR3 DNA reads TGCGCCAGCAGCTTGGTCAGAGGGCCTAGTAACTATGGCTACACCTTC.

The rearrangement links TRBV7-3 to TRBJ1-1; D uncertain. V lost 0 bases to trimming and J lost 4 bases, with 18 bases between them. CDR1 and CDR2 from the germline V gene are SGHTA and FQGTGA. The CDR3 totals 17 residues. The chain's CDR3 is CASSLTSSATRGTEAFF. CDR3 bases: TGTGCCAGCAGCTTAACGAGCTCAGCGACACGGGGCACTGAAGCTTTCTTT. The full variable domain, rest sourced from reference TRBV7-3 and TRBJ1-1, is GAGVSQTPSNKVTEKGKYVELRCDPISGHTALYWYRQSLGQGPEFLIYFQGTGAADDSGLPNDRFFAVRPEGSVSTLKIQRTERGDSAVYLCASSLTSSATRGTEAFFGQGTRLTVV.